Each of the 13 T cell receptor beta chains below was sequenced from the same sample in a study of shared T cell receptors in the human thymus. Measured with immunoSEQ multiplex PCR; TCRdb has only the in-frame clones, and not every one. The sample carries around 730,000 clones, roughly 85% recorded once. In addition, the sample was reused for a study of human thymus T cells.

The sample was thymocytes. The receptor set was obtained from a girl under two years old with a congenital heart defect.

This sequence joins TRBV27 and TRBJ2-2; 8 bases are a match to TRBD1. There are 15 residues in the CDR3. Per the germline V gene, CDR1 is MNHEY and CDR2 is SMNVEV (reference sequence). After removal of 4 bases from V and 1 base from J, the junction contained 2 bases not matched to a gene. As DNA, the CDR3 is TGTGCCAGCAGTTCGACAGGGGTGAACACCGGGGAGCTGTTTTTT. The encoded protein is CASSSTGVNTGELFF.

The chain recombines TRBV10-2 with TRBJ1-3; 9 bases are a match to TRBD1. Germline CDR1 is WSHSY and CDR2 is SAAADI. This CDR3 is 16 amino acids long. V lost 8 bases, J lost 0 bases, and 8 bases stayed unmatched. The CDR3 reads CASGRDRAFSGNTIYF. For the CDR3, the DNA is TGCGCCAGCGGGAGGGACAGGGCTTTCTCTGGAAACACCATATATTTT.

The rearrangement uses TRBV2 and TRBJ1-2; the D gene is possibly TRBD1 (6 bases). The germline V and J ends were trimmed by 7 bases and 4 bases, with 19 bases remaining between them. CDR3 length: 15 amino acids. Germline CDR1 is SNHLY and CDR2 is FYNNEI. Written as DNA, the CDR3 is TGTGCCAGCAAAAGATCGGACAGCAGCGTCTATGGCTACACCTTC. Translation: CASKRSDSSVYGYTF.

The chain uses TRBV9 and TRBJ1-2; tentatively, D is TRBD1 (6 bases). The V end was cut by 1 base, the J end by 7 bases, with 14 bases between. Germline V gene data show CDR1 as SGDLS and CDR2 as YYNGEE. The CDR3 sequence is 14 residues long. CDR3 coding DNA: TGTGCCAGCAGCGTAAACAGGGTGGGATCTGGCTACACCTTC. Residues: CASSVNRVGSGYTF.

V and J are TRBV25-1 and TRBJ2-1; D is unresolved. The V end lost 3 bases, the J end lost 7 bases, and 13 bases lay between the germline ends. The CDR3 extends over 14 amino acids. Germline CDR1 reads MGHDK; CDR2 reads SYGVNS. DNA for the CDR3: TGTGCCAGCAGTGAGCGCGCCCTTTGGAATGAGCAGTTCTTC. This codes for CASSERALWNEQFF.

The J gene is TRBJ2-1, the V gene TRBV4-1; 11 nucleotides match TRBD2. The CDR3 is 18 residues long. The germline gives CDR1 MGHRA, CDR2 YSYEKL. J gave up 3 bases and V 1 base, and 8 bases lay outside the gene matches. As DNA, the CDR3 is TGCGCCAGCAGCCAAGTGTCTAGCGGGGGGACCAACTACAATGAGCAGTTCTTC. Its translation: CASSQVSSGGTNYNEQFF.

The rearrangement uses TRBV9 and TRBJ1-2; 7 nucleotides agree with TRBD1. With V trimmed by 3 bases and J by 3 bases, 8 bases remained unmatched. The CDR3 has 15 residues. CDR1 and CDR2 from the germline V gene are SGDLS and YYNGEE. CDR3 amino acids: CASSGARDRDYGYTF. The DNA for the CDR3 is TGTGCCAGCAGCGGGGCCCGGGACAGAGACTATGGCTACACCTTC.

CDR3 nucleotides: TGTGCCAGCAGTGAGTTGCTACCTTACGAGCAGTACTTC. Translated: CASSELLPYEQYF. The J gene is TRBJ2-7, the V gene TRBV2; D remains unclear. Germline V gene lookup returns CDR1 SNHLY and CDR2 FYNNEI. The CDR3 is 13 amino acids. Trimming stripped 3 bases from V and 4 bases from J, with 10 bases between.

This chain links TRBV10-2 with TRBJ2-2; 12 bases map to TRBD2. The CDR3 contains 13 residues. The germline V gene has CDR1 WSHSY and CDR2 SAAADI. V lost 8 bases, J lost 10 bases, and 5 bases stayed unmatched. As DNA, the CDR3 is TGCGCCAGCCGCCTAGCGGGGGGGGAGGAGCTGTTTTTT. Protein sequence: CASRLAGGEELFF.

The chain couples TRBV9 to TRBJ2-7, with TRBD2 as a possible D gene (6 bases). The CDR3 has 15 residues. The germline CDR1 and CDR2 sequences are SGDLS and YYNGEE. V was shortened by 1 base and J by 3 bases, with 14 bases between the two germline ends. The CDR3 nucleotides read TGTGCCAGCAGCGTACACCCGGACTATAACTACGAGCAGTACTTC. Its protein is CASSVHPDYNYEQYF.

This clone was counted a few times. The chain is built from TRBV18 and TRBJ2-1, with 8 bases that match TRBD2. The CDR3 consists of 16 residues. Looked up from germline, CDR1 is KGHSH and CDR2 is LQKENI. The V segment lost 3 bases and the J segment 6 bases; nucleotides outside the gene matches: 10. CDR3 sequence reads: CASSPERGLAPNEQFF. The CDR3 region has the DNA TGTGCCAGCTCACCTGAGAGAGGACTAGCACCCAATGAGCAGTTCTTC.

This chain uses TRBV29-1 with TRBJ2-3; 9 nucleotides agree with TRBD1. The CDR3 extends over 15 amino acids. J was trimmed by 3 bases and V by 6 bases; bases with no gene match: 10. CDR1 is SQVTM and CDR2 is ANQGSEA in the germline V gene. CDR3 nucleotides: TGCAGCGTGGTCCGGGACAGGGTAGGGACAGATACGCAGTATTTT. Translation gives CSVVRDRVGTDTQYF.

The V gene is TRBV6-6, the J gene TRBJ2-1; 8 bases map to TRBD1. CDR3 length: 15 amino acids. Germline V lookup: CDR1 MNHNY, CDR2 SVGAGI (reference sequence). V shed 5 bases, J shed 9 bases, and the junction held 12 bases outside the gene matches. CDR3 residues: CASSVQGANRGEQFF. The DNA for the CDR3 is TGTGCCAGCAGTGTCCAGGGGGCAAATAGGGGTGAGCAGTTCTTC.